The clone carrying this T cell receptor beta chain appeared a few times. These data come from a study of patients and donors after allogeneic stem cell transplantation. CDR3 length equals 18 residues. The germline CDR1 and CDR2 sequences are SGHAT and FQNNGV. V dropped 5 bases and J dropped 0 bases, with 20 bases sitting between them. TCRdb used MiXCR to reprocess the RT-PCR reads, holding one entry per CDR3 protein. The sample includes about a million distinct CDR3 sequences, more than 15% of them seen just once. The rearrangement uses TRBV11-2 and TRBJ1-3, with D uncertain. Source material: blood, either unsorted or a sorted T cell fraction (not recorded which). The receptor comes from a human donor who was either an allogeneic HSCT recipient or a stem cell or donor lymphocyte infusion donor (not recorded which). It is not recorded whose cells these are; they may come from a transplant donor. The CDR3 coding sequence is TGTGCCAGCAGCCAGCAGCTCCCCTCAACTTCCTCTGGAAACACCATATATTTT. Translated, it gives CASSQQLPSTSSGNTIYF.